The table lists the clone carrying this T cell receptor beta chain with many counts. This record comes from a study of human T cells and chemical hapten exposure. Across the whole study: Upper inner arm skin measuring around 2 cm by around 2 cm received 2% DPC for sensitization.

This CDR3 contains 11 residues. V lost 6 bases and J 5 bases, leaving 4 bases between the germline ends. CDR1 and CDR2 (germline): MNHNY, SVGAGI (reference sequence). A single record per CDR3 protein comes from TCRdb applying MiXCR to the RACE reads. The sample gives some 300,000 distinct CDR3 sequences, around 5.5% of which show up once; about 8.2% is in the top ten. Time point here: pre-sensitization, week 0. Treatment in this sample: therapeutic diphenylcyclopropenone sensitization with weekly scalp DPC. The TCR was taken from a young woman with alopecia areata. Some clones in this sample may be carry-over from other donors' samples. The source was whole blood, collected in connection with sensitization to the hapten diphenylcyclopropenone (DPC). The chain recombines TRBV6-6 with TRBJ2-2; the D is unclear. The CDR3 protein is CASRSTGELFF. CDR3 nucleotides: TGTGCCAGCAGATCAACCGGGGAGCTGTTTTTT.